These T cell receptor beta chains were read from a single sample in a study of cytomegalovirus exposure and HLA in healthy donors. Produced via immunoSEQ multiplex PCR; TCRdb's table is partial and in-frame only. Of about 55,000 clones in the sample, 65% to 80% were seen once. Sequencing was carried out using PBMCs. The receptors shown here come from a man aged 40-55 years in good health and CMV-seropositive. The CDR3 runs from the conserved cysteine through the conserved F or W. D genes are given only for firm matches. Clone sizes are given selectively: once, few, many, or a class where the clone is expanded.

D gene	V gene	clone size	J gene	CDR3 DNA	CDR3 protein
TRBD1	TRBV12-5	-	TRBJ1-3	TGTGCTAGTGGTCCTGGGCAGGGGGCTGGAAACACCATATATTTT	CASGPGQGAGNTIYF
TRBD2	TRBV11-2	few	TRBJ2-5	TGTGCCAGCAGCCCTAGCGGGGGGGCGGGGGAGACCCAGTACTTC	CASSPSGGAGETQYF
-	TRBV4-1	-	TRBJ1-1	TGCGCCAGCAGCCAGGAGGGGGGGTACACTGAAGCTTTCTTT	CASSQEGGYTEAFF
TRBD2	TRBV5-1	-	TRBJ2-3	TGCGCCAGCTCCCGGACTAGCGGGGGGCCCACAGATACGCAGTATTTT	CASSRTSGGPTDTQYF
-	TRBV11-2	-	TRBJ2-3	TGTGCCAGCAGCTTGGGGGCTAGCACAGATACGCAGTATTTT	CASSLGASTDTQYF
-	TRBV7-9	-	TRBJ1-1	TGTGCCAGCATAAGCTTTACAGTAGGGGACTCCGAAGCTTTCTTT	CASISFTVGDSEAFF
-	TRBV28	-	TRBJ2-7	TGTGCCAGCAGTTTATCGGACGGGACCTACGAGCAGTACTTC	CASSLSDGTYEQYF
-	TRBV7-8	-	TRBJ2-3	TGTGCCAGCAGCCCCGACATGAGAGATACGCAGTATTTT	CASSPDMRDTQYF
TRBD1	TRBV4-3	-	TRBJ1-2	TGCGCCAGCAGCCAATACAGGGGCCTAGGGGGCTACACCTTC	CASSQYRGLGGYTF
-	TRBV4-3	-	TRBJ1-4	TGCGCCAGCAGCCAAGAGACGAGGGGGGGGTATAATGAAAAACTGTTTTTT	CASSQETRGGYNEKLFF
-	TRBV6-5	few	TRBJ1-5	TGTGCCAGCAGTTACTCACAGGGCCGGTTACCCCAGCATTTT	CASSYSQGRLPQHF
TRBD1	TRBV19	-	TRBJ2-1	TGTGCCAGTCAGGGGGTGTCGCGCAATGAGCAGTTCTTC	CASQGVSRNEQFF
-	TRBV7-9	-	TRBJ1-1	TGTGCCAGCACCCTAGTTTTAATCACTGAAGCTTTCTTT	CASTLVLITEAFF
TRBD2	TRBV6-5	-	TRBJ2-1	TGTGCCAGCACACGGGGGGGCAATTTCTACAATGAGCAGTTCTTC	CASTRGGNFYNEQFF
-	TRBV5-6	-	TRBJ2-3	TGTGCCAGCAGCTCGTTTGTAGATACGCAGTATTTT	CASSSFVDTQYF
-	TRBV10-3	-	TRBJ1-1	TGTGCCATCAGTGACCGTTTGGAAGCTTTCTTT	CAISDRLEAFF
-	TRBV4-2	few	TRBJ1-1	TGTGCCAGCAGCCAAGGGAGATCACAAACCGACACTGAAGCTTTCTTT	CASSQGRSQTDTEAFF
-	TRBV6-5	-	TRBJ1-2	TGTGCCAGCAGTTACTCCCAGGGCGGCGGCTATGGCTACACCTTC	CASSYSQGGGYGYTF
TRBD2	TRBV7-2	-	TRBJ2-5	TGTGCCAGCAGCACGCAGCGGGGGGTTCAAGAGACCCAGTACTTC	CASSTQRGVQETQYF
TRBD1	TRBV29-1	-	TRBJ2-5	TGCAGCGTTGACCCCTTTGCGAACAGGGGGCGAGAGACCCAGTACTTC	CSVDPFANRGRETQYF
TRBD2	TRBV5-1	-	TRBJ2-7	TGCGCCAGCAGTATTAGCGGGGGGACCTACGAGCAGTACTTC	CASSISGGTYEQYF
-	TRBV5-1	-	TRBJ2-5	TGCGCCAGCAGCTTCGGACTAGAGGGGGGAGAGACCCAGTACTTC	CASSFGLEGGETQYF
-	TRBV25-1	-	TRBJ2-5	TGTGCCAGCAGTGAATTCGTGGGGCTGGAGACCCAGTACTTC	CASSEFVGLETQYF
TRBD1	TRBV6-5	few	TRBJ1-2	TGTGCCAGCACCGACAGGGGTGGAGGCTACACCTTC	CASTDRGGGYTF
TRBD1	TRBV5-1	-	TRBJ1-1	TGCGCCAGCAAAGACAGGGGGAACACTGAAGCTTTCTTT	CASKDRGNTEAFF
-	TRBV7-9	-	TRBJ1-1	TGTGCCAGCAGCTTAGCGGCGGGTGTGGGTGAAGCTTTCTTT	CASSLAAGVGEAFF
-	TRBV9	-	TRBJ1-2	TGTGCCAGCAGCGTAGATTCAAGGGGGAGCTATGGCTACACCTTC	CASSVDSRGSYGYTF
-	TRBV5-1	few	TRBJ1-2	TGCGCCAGCAGCCGAGGGGGAGGGACAAACTATGGCTACACCTTC	CASSRGGGTNYGYTF
TRBD1	TRBV13	-	TRBJ2-7	TGTGCCAGCAGCTTAGGGACAGGGGGATTTTACGAGCAGTACTTC	CASSLGTGGFYEQYF
-	TRBV19	-	TRBJ2-1	TGTGCCAGTAGTACTTGGACAGTGAATGAGCAGTTCTTC	CASSTWTVNEQFF
-	TRBV19	few	TRBJ1-5	TGTGCCAGTAGTCCTCAGGGGCAGGACAATCAGCCCCAGCATTTT	CASSPQGQDNQPQHF
TRBD1	TRBV6-5	-	TRBJ1-2	TGTGCCAGCAGTTCCGGGACAGGGGCGAACTATGGCTACACCTTC	CASSSGTGANYGYTF
TRBD1	TRBV6-1	few	TRBJ1-1	TGTGCCAGCAGCGACGGGACAGGACTTAACACTGAAGCTTTCTTT	CASSDGTGLNTEAFF
-	TRBV18	-	TRBJ1-6	TGTGCCAGCTCTCAGCAGGGCCCCCCCTCCTATAATTCACCCCTCCACTTT	CASSQQGPPSYNSPLHF
-	TRBV5-1	-	TRBJ1-3	TGCGCCAGCAGCTTGGATCTGGGGCCAGCTGGAAACACCATATATTTT	CASSLDLGPAGNTIYF
-	TRBV29-1	-	TRBJ2-1	TGCAGCGTTGAGATGAAGGCCAGGGAATGGATCAATGAGCAGTTCTTC	CSVEMKAREWINEQFF
-	TRBV7-9	-	TRBJ2-3	TGTGCCAGCAGCCCATGGACGACAGCCACAGATACGCAGTATTTT	CASSPWTTATDTQYF
-	TRBV4-2	-	TRBJ2-1	TGTGCCAGCAGCCTCGGGGTTGAGCAGTTCTTC	CASSLGVEQFF
TRBD2	TRBV5-1	-	TRBJ2-3	TGCGCCAGCAGCTCTGGAGCGGGGGGAGATACGCAGTATTTT	CASSSGAGGDTQYF
-	TRBV7-3	many	TRBJ1-1	TGTGCCAGCAGCCTACGCCCCCGGAGGGGCCGGGCTTTCTTT	CASSLRPRRGRAFF
-	TRBV29-1	-	TRBJ2-7	TGCAGCGTTGAACCACAGGGCCCGTCGCGCGAGCAGTACTTC	CSVEPQGPSREQYF
-	TRBV29-1	-	TRBJ2-2	TGCAGCGTGGCCCGAGGCACCGGGGAGCTGTTTTTT	CSVARGTGELFF
TRBD2	TRBV5-1	few	TRBJ2-2	TGCGCCAGCAGCTTGTTTGCGGGGGGGACCGGGGAGCTGTTTTTT	CASSLFAGGTGELFF
-	TRBV25-1	-	TRBJ1-5	TGTGCCAGCAGTGACAGTTATAGCAATCAGCCCCAGCATTTT	CASSDSYSNQPQHF
-	TRBV4-2	-	TRBJ1-2	TGTGCCAGCAGCCAAGAGTCTAAGGCGGCTAACTATGGCTACACCTTC	CASSQESKAANYGYTF
-	TRBV19	once	TRBJ1-5	TGTGCCAGTAGATCCCGACAGAGTTCCTACAGCAATCAGCCCCAGCATTTT	CASRSRQSSYSNQPQHF
-	TRBV25-1	-	TRBJ2-7	TGTGCCAGCAGTGAGGGGAGCGAGCAGTACTTC	CASSEGSEQYF
-	TRBV7-9	-	TRBJ2-7	TGTGCCAGCAGCTCAAAAGACTTCTACGAGCAGTACTTC	CASSSKDFYEQYF
-	TRBV6-5	-	TRBJ2-1	TGTGCCAGCAGTGCCTACAGGGTCAATGAGCAGTTCTTC	CASSAYRVNEQFF
TRBD2	TRBV5-1	-	TRBJ2-7	TGCGCCAGCAGCTCACTAGCGGGTCGTGGAAAGGAGCAGTACTTC	CASSSLAGRGKEQYF
TRBD2	TRBV9	-	TRBJ2-2	TGTGCCAGCAGCGGGGGACTCCCGGGGGGCACCGGGGAGCTGTTTTTT	CASSGGLPGGTGELFF
TRBD2	TRBV7-6	-	TRBJ2-1	TGTGCCAGCAGCTTATGGGGGGGGAGTGGAAATGAGCAGTTCTTC	CASSLWGGSGNEQFF
TRBD2	TRBV7-9	many	TRBJ2-7	TGTGCCAGCAGCTTAGGGGAGAGCGGGAGGAACGAGCAGTACTTC	CASSLGESGRNEQYF